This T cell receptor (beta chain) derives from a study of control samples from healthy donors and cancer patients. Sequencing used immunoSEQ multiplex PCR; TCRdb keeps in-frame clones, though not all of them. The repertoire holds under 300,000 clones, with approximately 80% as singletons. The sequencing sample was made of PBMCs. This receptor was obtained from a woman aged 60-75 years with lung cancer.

The CDR3 reads CASSPPQVSYGNEQFF. For the CDR3, the DNA is TGTGCCAGCTCACCACCGCAGGTCTCGTACGGTAATGAGCAGTTCTTC. The V call is TRBV18, the J call TRBJ2-1; D call uncertain. The CDR3 runs to 16 residues. Germline lookup yields CDR1 KGHSH and CDR2 LQKENI. Trimming took off 0 bases at V and 7 bases at J, with 16 bases between the two ends.